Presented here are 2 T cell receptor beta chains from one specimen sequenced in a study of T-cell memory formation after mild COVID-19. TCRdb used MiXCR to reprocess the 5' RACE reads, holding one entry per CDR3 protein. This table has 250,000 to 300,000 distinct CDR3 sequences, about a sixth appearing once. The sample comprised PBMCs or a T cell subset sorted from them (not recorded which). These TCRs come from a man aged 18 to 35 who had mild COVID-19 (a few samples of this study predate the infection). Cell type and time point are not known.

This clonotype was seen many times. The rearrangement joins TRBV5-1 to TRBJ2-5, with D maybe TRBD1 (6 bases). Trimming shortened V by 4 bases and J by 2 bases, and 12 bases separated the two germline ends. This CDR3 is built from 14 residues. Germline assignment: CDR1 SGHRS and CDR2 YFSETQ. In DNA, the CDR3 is TGCGCCAGCAGCACGGGACAAAGACAAGAGACCCAGTACTTC. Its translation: CASSTGQRQETQYF.

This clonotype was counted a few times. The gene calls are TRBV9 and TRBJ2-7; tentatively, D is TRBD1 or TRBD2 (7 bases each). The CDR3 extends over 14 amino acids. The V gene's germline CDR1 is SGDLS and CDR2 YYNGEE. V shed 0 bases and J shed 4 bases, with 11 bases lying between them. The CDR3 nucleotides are TGTGCCAGCAGCGTAGGGGAGGGGGCATACGAGCAGTACTTC. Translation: CASSVGEGAYEQYF.